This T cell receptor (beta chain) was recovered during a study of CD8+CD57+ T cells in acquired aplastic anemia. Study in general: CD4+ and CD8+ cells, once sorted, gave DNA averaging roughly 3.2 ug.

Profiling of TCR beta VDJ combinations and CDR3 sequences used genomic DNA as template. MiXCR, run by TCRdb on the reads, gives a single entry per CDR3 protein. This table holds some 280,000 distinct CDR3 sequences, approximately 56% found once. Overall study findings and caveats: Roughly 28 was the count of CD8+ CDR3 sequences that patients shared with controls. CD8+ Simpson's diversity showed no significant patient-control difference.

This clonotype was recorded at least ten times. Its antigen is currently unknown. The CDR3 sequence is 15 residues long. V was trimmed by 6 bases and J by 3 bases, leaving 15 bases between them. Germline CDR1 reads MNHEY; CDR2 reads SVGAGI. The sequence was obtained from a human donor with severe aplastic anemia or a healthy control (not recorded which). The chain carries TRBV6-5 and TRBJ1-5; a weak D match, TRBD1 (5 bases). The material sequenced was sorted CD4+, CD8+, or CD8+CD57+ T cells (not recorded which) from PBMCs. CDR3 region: CASSRAAGNNQPQHF. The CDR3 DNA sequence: TGTGCCAGCAGCCGGGCCGCAGGGAACAATCAGCCCCAGCATTTT.